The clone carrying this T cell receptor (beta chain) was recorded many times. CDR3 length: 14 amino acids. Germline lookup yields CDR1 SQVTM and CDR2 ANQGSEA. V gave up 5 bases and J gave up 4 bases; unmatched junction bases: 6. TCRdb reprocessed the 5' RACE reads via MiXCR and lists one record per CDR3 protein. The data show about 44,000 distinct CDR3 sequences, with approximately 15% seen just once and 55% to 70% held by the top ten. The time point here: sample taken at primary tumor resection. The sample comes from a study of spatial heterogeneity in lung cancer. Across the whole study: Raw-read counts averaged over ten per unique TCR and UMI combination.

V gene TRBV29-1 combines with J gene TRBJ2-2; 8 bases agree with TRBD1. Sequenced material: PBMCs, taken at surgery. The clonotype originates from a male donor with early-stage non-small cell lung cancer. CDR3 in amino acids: CSVRTGSGTGELFF. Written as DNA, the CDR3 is TGCAGCGTTCGGACAGGGTCGGGCACCGGGGAGCTGTTTTTT.